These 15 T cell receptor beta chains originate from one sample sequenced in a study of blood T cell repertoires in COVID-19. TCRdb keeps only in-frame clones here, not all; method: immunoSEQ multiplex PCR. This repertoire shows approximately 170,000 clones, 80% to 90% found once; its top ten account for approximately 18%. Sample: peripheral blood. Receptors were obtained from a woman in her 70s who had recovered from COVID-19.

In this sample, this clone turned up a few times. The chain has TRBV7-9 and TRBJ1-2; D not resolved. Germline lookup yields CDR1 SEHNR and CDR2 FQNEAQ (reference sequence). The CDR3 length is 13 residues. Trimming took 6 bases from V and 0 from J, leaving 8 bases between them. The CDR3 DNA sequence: TGTGCCAGCAGGCCCGGGACTAACTATGGCTACACCTTC. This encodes CASRPGTNYGYTF.

CDR3 nucleotides: TGTGCCACCGGTGGGGGACACGGGAACACTGAAGCTTTCTTT. Its translation: CATGGGHGNTEAFF. The J gene is TRBJ1-1, the V gene TRBV15, with D tentatively TRBD1 (6 bases). V lost 8 bases to trimming and J lost 1 base, with 14 bases between them. This CDR3 spans 14 amino acids. From germline, CDR1 is LNHNV and CDR2 YYDKDF (reference sequence).

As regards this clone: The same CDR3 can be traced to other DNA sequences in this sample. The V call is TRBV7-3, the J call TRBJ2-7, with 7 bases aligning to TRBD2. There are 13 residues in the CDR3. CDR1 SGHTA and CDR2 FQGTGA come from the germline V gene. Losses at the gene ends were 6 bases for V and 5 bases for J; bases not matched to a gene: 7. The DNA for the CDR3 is TGTGCCAGCAGTCCGAGCGGGGACCACGAGCAGTACTTC. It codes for CASSPSGDHEQYF.

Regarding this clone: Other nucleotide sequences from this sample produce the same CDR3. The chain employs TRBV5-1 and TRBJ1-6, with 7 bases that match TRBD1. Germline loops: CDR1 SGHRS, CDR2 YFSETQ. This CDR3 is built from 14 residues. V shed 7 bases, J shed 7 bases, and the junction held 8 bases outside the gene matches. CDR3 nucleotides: TGCGCCAGCTCCCCCGGGACAGCGAATTCACCCCTCCACTTT. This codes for CASSPGTANSPLHF. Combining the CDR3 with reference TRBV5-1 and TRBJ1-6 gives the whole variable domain KAGVTQTPRYLIKTRGQQVTLSCSPISGHRSVSWYQQTPGQGLQFLFEYFSETQRNKGNFPGRFSGRQFSNSRSEMNVSTLELGDSALYLCASSPGTANSPLHFGNGTRLTVT.

The CDR3 reads CASSEVGLAGPSSYEQYF. The DNA of the CDR3 is TGTGCCAGCAGTGAAGTTGGGCTAGCGGGGCCCAGCTCCTACGAGCAGTACTTC. The J gene is TRBJ2-7, the V gene TRBV6-1, with 9 bases aligning to TRBD2. CDR1 and CDR2 (germline): MNHNS, SASEGT. Losses at the gene ends were 1 base for V and 0 bases for J; bases not matched to a gene: 10. CDR3 length equals 18 residues.

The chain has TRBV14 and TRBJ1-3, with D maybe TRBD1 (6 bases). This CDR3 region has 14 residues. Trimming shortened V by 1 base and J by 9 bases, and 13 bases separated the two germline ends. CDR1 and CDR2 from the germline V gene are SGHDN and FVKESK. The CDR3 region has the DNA TGTGCCAGCAGCCAAGGTTACGGGGGGCTCACCATATATTTT. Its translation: CASSQGYGGLTIYF.

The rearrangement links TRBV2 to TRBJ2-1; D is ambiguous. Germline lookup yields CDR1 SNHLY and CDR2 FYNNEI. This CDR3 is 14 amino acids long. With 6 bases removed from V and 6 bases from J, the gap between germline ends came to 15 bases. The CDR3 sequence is CASRFLAGGNEQFF. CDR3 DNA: TGTGCCAGCAGGTTTTTGGCTGGCGGCAATGAGCAGTTCTTC.

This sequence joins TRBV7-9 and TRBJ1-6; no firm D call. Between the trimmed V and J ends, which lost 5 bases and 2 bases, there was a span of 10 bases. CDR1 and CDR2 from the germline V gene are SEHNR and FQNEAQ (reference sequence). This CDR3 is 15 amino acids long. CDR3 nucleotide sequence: TGTGCCAGCAGCCCGACCACAGCCTATAATTCACCCCTCCACTTT. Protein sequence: CASSPTTAYNSPLHF.

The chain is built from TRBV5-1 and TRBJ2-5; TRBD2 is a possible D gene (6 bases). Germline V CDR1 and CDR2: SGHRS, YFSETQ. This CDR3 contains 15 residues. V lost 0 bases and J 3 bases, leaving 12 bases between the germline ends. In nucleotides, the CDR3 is TGCGCCAGCAGCTTGGCATTTAGCGGAGAAGAGACCCAGTACTTC. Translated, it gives CASSLAFSGEETQYF.

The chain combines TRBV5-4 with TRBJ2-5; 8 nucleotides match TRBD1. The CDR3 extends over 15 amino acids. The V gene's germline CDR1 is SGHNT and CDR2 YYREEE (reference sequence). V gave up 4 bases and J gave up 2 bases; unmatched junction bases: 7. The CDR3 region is CASSRTGTAQETQYF. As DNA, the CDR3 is TGTGCCAGCAGCAGGACAGGGACAGCGCAAGAGACCCAGTACTTC. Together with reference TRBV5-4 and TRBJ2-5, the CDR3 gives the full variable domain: ETGVTQSPTHLIKTRGQQVTLRCSSQSGHNTVSWYQQALGQGPQFIFQYYREEENGRGNFPPRFSGLQFPNYSSELNVNALELDDSALYLCASSRTGTAQETQYFGPGTRLLVL.

The CDR3 sequence is CASSGTAGGARETQYF. The CDR3 DNA follows: TGTGCCAGCAGTGGTACCGCGGGGGGAGCGCGGGAGACCCAGTACTTC. The chain uses TRBV2 and TRBJ2-5; TRBD2 matches 8 bases. The CDR3 is made up of 16 amino acids. Germline CDR1 and CDR2: SNHLY and FYNNEI. J was trimmed by 5 bases and V by 4 bases; bases with no gene match: 12.

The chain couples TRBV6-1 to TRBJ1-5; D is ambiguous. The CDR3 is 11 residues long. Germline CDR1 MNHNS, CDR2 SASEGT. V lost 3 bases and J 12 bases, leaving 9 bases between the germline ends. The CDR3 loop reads CASSDPGYQHF. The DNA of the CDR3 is TGTGCCAGCAGTGATCCGGGGTACCAGCATTTT.

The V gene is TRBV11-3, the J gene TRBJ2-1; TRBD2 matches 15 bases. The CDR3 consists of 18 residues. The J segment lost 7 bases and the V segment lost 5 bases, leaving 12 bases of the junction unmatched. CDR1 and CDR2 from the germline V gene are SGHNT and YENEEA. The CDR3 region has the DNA TGTGCCAGCAGCCTAGGGACTAGCGGGAGGACCCTTGGGAATGAGCAGTTCTTC. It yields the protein CASSLGTSGRTLGNEQFF.

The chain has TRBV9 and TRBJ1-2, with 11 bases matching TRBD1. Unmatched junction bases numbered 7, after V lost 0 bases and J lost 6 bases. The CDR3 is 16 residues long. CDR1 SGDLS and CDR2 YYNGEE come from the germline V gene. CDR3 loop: CASSVGTGGSWDGYTF. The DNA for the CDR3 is TGTGCCAGCAGCGTAGGGACAGGGGGCTCATGGGATGGCTACACCTTC.

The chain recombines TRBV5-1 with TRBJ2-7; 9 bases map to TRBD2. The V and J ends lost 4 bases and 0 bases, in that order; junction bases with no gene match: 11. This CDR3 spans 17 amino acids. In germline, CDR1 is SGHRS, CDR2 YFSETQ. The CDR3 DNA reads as TGCGCCAGCAGCCATACAATTAGCGGGGGAGACTCCTACGAGCAGTACTTC. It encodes CASSHTISGGDSYEQYF.